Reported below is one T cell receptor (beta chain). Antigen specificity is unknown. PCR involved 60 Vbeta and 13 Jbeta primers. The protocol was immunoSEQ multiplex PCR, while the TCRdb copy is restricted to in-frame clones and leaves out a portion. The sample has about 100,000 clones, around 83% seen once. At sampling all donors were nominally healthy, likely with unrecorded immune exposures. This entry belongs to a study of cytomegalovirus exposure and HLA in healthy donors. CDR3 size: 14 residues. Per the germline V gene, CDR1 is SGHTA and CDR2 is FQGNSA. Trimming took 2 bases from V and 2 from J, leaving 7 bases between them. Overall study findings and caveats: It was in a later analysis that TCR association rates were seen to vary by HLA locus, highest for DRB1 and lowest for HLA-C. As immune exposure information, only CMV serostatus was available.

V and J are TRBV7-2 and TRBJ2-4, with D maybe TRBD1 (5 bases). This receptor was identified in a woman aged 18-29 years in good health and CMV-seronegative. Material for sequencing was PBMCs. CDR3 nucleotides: TGTGCCAGCAGCTTAATGGACACCAAAAACATTCAGTACTTC. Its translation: CASSLMDTKNIQYF.